This T cell receptor beta chain is from a study of blood T cell repertoires in COVID-19 (TCRdb year 2020). With respect to the entire study: The collaborator samples originated in the United States, Italy and Spain and spanned the acute and convalescent phases of COVID-19. The prospective study material was composed of cDNA or gDNA derived from T cells, B-cell-depleted T cells, or PBMCs. Subjects who had been exposed to COVID-19, were actively infected with it, or had recovered from it provided the deeply sampled blood TCRbeta repertoires that made up the dataset. A freely available public database, intended as a resource for researchers studying the immune response to SARS-CoV-2, is where the repertoires were released. The samples were drawn from two sources: the first 160 participants of the ongoing ImmuneRACE study, and 950 to 1,500 subjects contributed by 6 global collaborators. The sample metadata nearly always contained a de-identified subject ID, COVID-19 status, age in years and sex. Where HLA class I and class II types were available, the types were taken from metadata supplied by the sample provider, not from assay-based typing.

CDR1 and CDR2 are drawn from the germline V gene: MNHEY, SVGEGT. V loses 8 bases of germline sequence and J loses 0 bases, and the interval between the two ends is 10 bases. From the cysteine through the phenylalanine, the CDR3 covers 13 amino acids. Here the CDR3 DNA is all that survives: 39 bases in frame from base 1. Here is what the overall study found, with its caveats: Clinical and demographic metadata were provided uncurated, with the amount varying by source and participant.

Comments on this clone: The antigen it binds to is not known. No base-level quality is on record; no much larger clone is a single base apart.

TCRbeta CDR3 regions were amplified from genomic DNA by means of the immunoSEQ Assay, a bias-controlled multiplex PCR. Per the source publication's procedure: The number of nucleated cells in each sample was estimated by amplification of reference gene primers within the assay. To quantify the absolute abundance of each unique TCRbeta CDR3 rearrangement, sequence reads were collapsed and filtered. For each sample, productive Simpson clonality was calculated as the square root of Simpson's diversity index over productive rearrangements. TCRdb limited this immuneACCESS table to in-frame rearrangements with V and J called. A share of clones is missing; checked studies link under half to unresolved V genes, and the rest is unexplained. V and J calls plus clone size are reproduced from that table; the DNA served to infer D and trimming. For this sample the table gives approximately 98,000 clones, of which about 86% were detected only once. The top ten clonotypes cover around 4.1% of the sample.

Each collaborating institution followed its own protocols to collect whole blood in K2EDTA tubes. For TCRbeta analysis, collaborators shipped samples in one of three forms: frozen whole blood, isolated PBMCs, or DNA extracted from either of those sample types. This clonotype was obtained from a man between 60 and 75 years old with acute or convalescent COVID-19. The sequencing input was peripheral blood. The V gene is TRBV6-2 or TRBV6-3 and the J gene is TRBJ1-1, and perhaps TRBD1 as D gene, on 6 matching bases. The CDR3 amino acid sequence is: CASRRDMNTEAFF. The DNA sequence is as follows: TGTGCCAGCCGCCGGGACATGAACACTGAAGCTTTCTTT.